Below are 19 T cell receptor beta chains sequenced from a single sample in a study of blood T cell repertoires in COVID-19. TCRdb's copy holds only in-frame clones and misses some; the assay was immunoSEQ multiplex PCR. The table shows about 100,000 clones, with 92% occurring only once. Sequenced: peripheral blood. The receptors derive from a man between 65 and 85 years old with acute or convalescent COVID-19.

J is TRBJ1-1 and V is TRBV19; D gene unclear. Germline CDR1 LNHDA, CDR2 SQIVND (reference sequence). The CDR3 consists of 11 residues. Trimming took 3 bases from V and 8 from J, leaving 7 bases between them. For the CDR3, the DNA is TGTGCCAGTAGTATTCGGTTAGAAGCTTTCTTT. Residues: CASSIRLEAFF. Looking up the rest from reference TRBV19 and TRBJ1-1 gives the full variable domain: DGGITQSPKYLFRKEGQNVTLSCEQNLNHDAMYWYRQDPGQGLRLIYYSQIVNDFQKGDIAEGYSVSREKKESFPLTVTSAQKNPTAFYLCASSIRLEAFFGQGTRLTVV.

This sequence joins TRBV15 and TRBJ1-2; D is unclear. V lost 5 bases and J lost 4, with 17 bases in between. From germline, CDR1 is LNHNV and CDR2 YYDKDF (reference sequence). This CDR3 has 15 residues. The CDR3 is CATSQLSRQTYGYTF. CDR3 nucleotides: TGTGCCACCAGCCAGCTCTCGAGACAAACCTATGGCTACACCTTC.

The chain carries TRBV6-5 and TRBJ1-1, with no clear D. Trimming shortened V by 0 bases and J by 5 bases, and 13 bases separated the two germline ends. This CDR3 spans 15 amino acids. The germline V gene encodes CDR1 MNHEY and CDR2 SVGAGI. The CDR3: CASSYSLAGLTEAFF. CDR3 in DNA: TGTGCCAGCAGTTACTCGCTCGCAGGCTTAACTGAAGCTTTCTTT.

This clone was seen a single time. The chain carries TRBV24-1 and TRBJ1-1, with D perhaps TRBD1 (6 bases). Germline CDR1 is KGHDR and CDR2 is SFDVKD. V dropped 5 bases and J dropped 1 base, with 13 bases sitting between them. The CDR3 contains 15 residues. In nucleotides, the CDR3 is TGTGCCACCAGTGGCAACCCGGGACAGAACACTGAAGCTTTCTTT. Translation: CATSGNPGQNTEAFF.

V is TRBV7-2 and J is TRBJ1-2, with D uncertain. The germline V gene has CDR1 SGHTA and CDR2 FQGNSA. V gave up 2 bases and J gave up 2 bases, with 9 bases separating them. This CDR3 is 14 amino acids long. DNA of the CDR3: TGTGCCAGCAGCTTATCAGACTTGAACTATGGCTACACCTTC. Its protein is CASSLSDLNYGYTF.

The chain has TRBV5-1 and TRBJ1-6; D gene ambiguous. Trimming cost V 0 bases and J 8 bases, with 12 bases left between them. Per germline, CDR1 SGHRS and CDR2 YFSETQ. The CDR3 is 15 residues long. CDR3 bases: TGCGCCAGCAGCTTGGACGGGTTAGGTGATTCACCCCTCCACTTT. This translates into CASSLDGLGDSPLHF.

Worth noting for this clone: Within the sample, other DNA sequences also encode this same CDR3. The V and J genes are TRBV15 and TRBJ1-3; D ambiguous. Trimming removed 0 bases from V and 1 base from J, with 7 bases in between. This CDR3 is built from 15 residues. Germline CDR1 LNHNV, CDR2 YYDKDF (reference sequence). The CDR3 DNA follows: TGTGCCACCAGCAGAGATCGGGGATCTGGAAACACCATATATTTT. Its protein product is CATSRDRGSGNTIYF.

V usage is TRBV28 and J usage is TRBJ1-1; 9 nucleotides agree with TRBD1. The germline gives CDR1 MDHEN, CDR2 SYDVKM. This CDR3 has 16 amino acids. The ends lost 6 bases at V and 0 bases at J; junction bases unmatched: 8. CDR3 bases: TGTGCCAGCAGACTGGGGACAGGGAATCTGAACACTGAAGCTTTCTTT. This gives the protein CASRLGTGNLNTEAFF. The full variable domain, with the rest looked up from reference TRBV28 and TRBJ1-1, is DVKVTQSSRYLVKRTGEKVFLECVQDMDHENMFWYRQDPGLGLRLIYFSYDVKMKEKGDIPEGYSVSREKKERFSLILESASTNQTSMYLCASRLGTGNLNTEAFFGQGTRLTVV.

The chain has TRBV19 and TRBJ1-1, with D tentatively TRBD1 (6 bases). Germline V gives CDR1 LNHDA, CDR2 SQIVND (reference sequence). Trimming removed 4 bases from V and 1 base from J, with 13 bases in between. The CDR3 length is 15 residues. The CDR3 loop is CASSTQGWWNTEAFF. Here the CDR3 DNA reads TGTGCCAGTAGTACCCAGGGGTGGTGGAACACTGAAGCTTTCTTT.

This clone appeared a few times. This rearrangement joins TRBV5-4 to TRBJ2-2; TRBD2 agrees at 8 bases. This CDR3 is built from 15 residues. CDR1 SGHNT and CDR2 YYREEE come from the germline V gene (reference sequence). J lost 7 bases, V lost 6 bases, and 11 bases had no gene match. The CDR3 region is CASTPTGGPGGELFF. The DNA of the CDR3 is TGTGCCAGCACCCCAACGGGGGGGCCAGGCGGGGAGCTGTTTTTT.

The CDR3, as DNA: TGTGCCAGCAAGCTGGGGGGGCAAGCCACTGAAGCTTTCTTT. Residues: CASKLGGQATEAFF. The rearrangement uses TRBV5-4 and TRBJ1-1, with a possible D match to TRBD1 (6 bases). Germline assignment: CDR1 SGHNT and CDR2 YYREEE (reference sequence). V was trimmed by 6 bases and J by 4 bases, leaving 16 bases between them. The CDR3 totals 14 residues.

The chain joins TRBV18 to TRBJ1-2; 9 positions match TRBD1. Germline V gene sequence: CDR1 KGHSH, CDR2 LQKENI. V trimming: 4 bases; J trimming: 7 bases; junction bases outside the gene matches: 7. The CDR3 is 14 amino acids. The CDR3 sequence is CASSQDGTGSGYTF. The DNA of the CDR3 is TGTGCCAGCTCACAGGACGGGACAGGGTCTGGCTACACCTTC.

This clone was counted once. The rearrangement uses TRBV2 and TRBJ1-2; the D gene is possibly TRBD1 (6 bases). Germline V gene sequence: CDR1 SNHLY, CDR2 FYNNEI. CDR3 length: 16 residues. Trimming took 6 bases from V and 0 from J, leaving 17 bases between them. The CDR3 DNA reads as TGTGCCAGCAGGCGGCAGGGGCTGGGAACTAACTATGGCTACACCTTC. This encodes CASRRQGLGTNYGYTF.

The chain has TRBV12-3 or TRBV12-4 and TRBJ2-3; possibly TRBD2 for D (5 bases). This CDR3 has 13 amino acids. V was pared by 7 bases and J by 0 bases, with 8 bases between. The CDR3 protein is CASTLVSTDTQYF. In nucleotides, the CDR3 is TGTGCCAGCACACTAGTGAGCACAGATACGCAGTATTTT.

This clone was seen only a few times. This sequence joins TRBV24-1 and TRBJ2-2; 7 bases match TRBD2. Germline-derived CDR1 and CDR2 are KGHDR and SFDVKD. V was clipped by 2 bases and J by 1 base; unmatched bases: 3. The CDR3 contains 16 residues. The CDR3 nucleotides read TGTGCCACCAGTGATTCAGGCGGGAGGAACACCGGGGAGCTGTTTTTT. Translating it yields CATSDSGGRNTGELFF.

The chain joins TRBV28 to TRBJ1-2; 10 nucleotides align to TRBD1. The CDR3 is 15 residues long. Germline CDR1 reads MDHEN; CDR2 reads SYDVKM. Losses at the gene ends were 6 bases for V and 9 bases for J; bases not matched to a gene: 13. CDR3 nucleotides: TGTGCCAGCAGGGAAACCGGGACAGGGGTTTTAAGCTACACCTTC. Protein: CASRETGTGVLSYTF.

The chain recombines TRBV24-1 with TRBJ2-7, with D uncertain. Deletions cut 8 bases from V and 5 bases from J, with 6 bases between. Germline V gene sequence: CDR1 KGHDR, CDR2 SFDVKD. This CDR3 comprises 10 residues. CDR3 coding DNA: TGTGCCACCACCATTCACGAGCAGTACTTC. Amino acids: CATTIHEQYF.

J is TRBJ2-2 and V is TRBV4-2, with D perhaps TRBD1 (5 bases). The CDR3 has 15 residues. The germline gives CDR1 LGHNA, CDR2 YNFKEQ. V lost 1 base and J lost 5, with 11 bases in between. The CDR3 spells CASSQVSRATGELFF. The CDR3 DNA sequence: TGTGCCAGCAGCCAAGTATCCAGGGCTACCGGGGAGCTGTTTTTT.

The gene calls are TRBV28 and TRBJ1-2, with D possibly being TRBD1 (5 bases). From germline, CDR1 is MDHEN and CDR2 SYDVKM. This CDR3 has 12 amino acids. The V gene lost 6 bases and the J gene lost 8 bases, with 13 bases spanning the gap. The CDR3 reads CASSMGRLGYTF. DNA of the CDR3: TGTGCCAGCAGCATGGGGCGGCTGGGCTACACCTTC.